The 7 T cell receptor beta chains below come from one sample, sequenced in a study of T cell responses to AZD1222 COVID-19 vaccine. Method: immunoSEQ multiplex PCR; TCRdb's copy keeps in-frame clones and lacks some. The sample yields some 80,000 clones, 90% seen once. The source material was peripheral blood, sampled 28 days after the second AZD1222 dose. These receptor sequences come from an adult who received the AZD1222 COVID-19 vaccine.

CDR3 sequence reads: CAISGDNLIGYGYTF. DNA of the CDR3: TGTGCCATCAGTGGGGATAATTTGATTGGCTATGGCTACACCTTC. This chain connects TRBV10-3 to TRBJ1-2; D call uncertain. Trimming took 4 bases from V and 4 from J, leaving 16 bases between them. The CDR3 is 15 amino acids. The germline V gene encodes CDR1 ENHRY and CDR2 SYGVKD.

The chain is built from TRBV7-8 and TRBJ1-5, with a tentative D call TRBD1 (5 bases). With 1 base removed from V and 2 bases from J, the gap between germline ends came to 9 bases. The germline CDR1 and CDR2 sequences are SGHVS and FQNEAQ. The CDR3 runs to 15 residues. The CDR3 nucleotides read TGTGCCAGCAGCTTAGTAGAAGGGGGCAATCAGCCCCAGCATTTT. This encodes CASSLVEGGNQPQHF.

The genes are TRBV19 and TRBJ2-2; TRBD2 agrees at 7 bases. In germline, CDR1 is LNHDA, CDR2 SQIVND (reference sequence). V lost 7 bases to trimming and J lost 6 bases; unmatched junction nucleotides: 17. The CDR3 has 17 residues. Written as DNA, the CDR3 is TGTGCCAGTAAAAGGGCCAGCGGGATGAGTTTTTCCGGGGAGCTGTTTTTT. It translates to CASKRASGMSFSGELFF.

This clone is a singleton in its sample. The CDR3 DNA reads TGTGCCAGCAGTACGCTGACAGGGGTAACCTACGAGCAGTACTTC. Translating gives CASSTLTGVTYEQYF. V gene TRBV6-5 combines with J gene TRBJ2-7, with TRBD1 identical over 8 bases. This CDR3 has 15 residues. Losses at the gene ends were 5 bases for V and 2 bases for J; bases not matched to a gene: 8. Germline assignment: CDR1 MNHEY and CDR2 SVGAGI.

The CDR3 DNA reads as TGTGCCAGCAGTAAGACGAACACTGAAGCTTTCTTT. This codes for CASSKTNTEAFF. The V and J genes are TRBV7-2 and TRBJ1-1, with D unclear. Germline loops: CDR1 SGHTA, CDR2 FQGNSA. Trimming removed 6 bases at V and 1 base at J, with 6 bases between. The CDR3 sequence is 12 residues long.

This clone was observed a handful of times. The V gene is TRBV13, the J gene TRBJ1-2; 7 positions match TRBD1. The V segment lost 5 bases and the J segment 1 base; nucleotides outside the gene matches: 4. The CDR3 has 14 residues. Germline V CDR1 and CDR2: PRHDT, FYEKMQ (reference sequence). The CDR3 bases are TGTGCCAGCAGCGATACAGGGGTTAACTATGGCTACACCTTC. It translates to CASSDTGVNYGYTF.

The chain carries TRBV11-3 and TRBJ1-3; D uncertain. The CDR3 contains 15 residues. V was clipped by 2 bases and J by 0 bases, with 8 bases between them. Germline assignment: CDR1 SGHNT and CDR2 YENEEA. This CDR3 reads CASSLLGGSGNTIYF. In DNA form, the CDR3 reads TGTGCCAGCAGCTTATTGGGCGGCTCTGGAAACACCATATATTTT.